Following are 14 T cell receptor beta chains from one sample sequenced in a study of cytomegalovirus exposure and HLA in healthy donors. The data were produced by immunoSEQ multiplex PCR, yet TCRdb's version contains in-frame clones alone and is incomplete. The table lists about 40,000 clones, over 85% of them singletons. The specimen sequenced was PBMCs. These receptors came from a young woman in good health and CMV-seronegative.

The chain links TRBV5-1 to TRBJ2-6; D gene uncertain. The CDR3 is 15 amino acids. Germline V CDR1 and CDR2: SGHRS, YFSETQ. The ends were cut back, 0 bases at V and 0 bases at J, with 4 bases in the middle. CDR3 nucleotides: TGCGCCAGCAGCTTGGGAGGCTCTGGGGCCAACGTCCTGACTTTC. Residues: CASSLGGSGANVLTF. Full variable domain (missing parts from reference TRBV5-1 and TRBJ2-6): KAGVTQTPRYLIKTRGQQVTLSCSPISGHRSVSWYQQTPGQGLQFLFEYFSETQRNKGNFPGRFSGRQFSNSRSEMNVSTLELGDSALYLCASSLGGSGANVLTFGAGSRLTVL.

This clone was detected only once. The rearrangement joins TRBV5-6 to TRBJ2-3, with a possible D match to TRBD1 (6 bases). CDR1 is SGHDT and CDR2 is YYEEEE in the germline V gene. There are 15 residues in the CDR3. The V end lost 0 bases, the J end lost 3 bases, and 11 bases lay between the germline ends. In nucleotides, the CDR3 is TGTGCCAGCAGCTTGGCCGGTGGACAGACAGATACGCAGTATTTT. Protein sequence: CASSLAGGQTDTQYF.

The genes are TRBV7-9 and TRBJ2-7; perhaps TRBD2 as D (6 bases). V was shortened by 5 bases and J by 7 bases, with 18 bases between the two germline ends. This CDR3 contains 14 residues. The germline CDR1 and CDR2 sequences are SEHNR and FQNEAQ (reference sequence). The CDR3 reads CASSRPARDSEQYF. CDR3 nucleotide sequence: TGTGCCAGCAGCCGACCCGCGCGGGACTCTGAGCAGTACTTC.

The J gene is TRBJ2-7, the V gene TRBV10-2; 8 bases are a match to TRBD2. The germline V gene encodes CDR1 WSHSY and CDR2 SAAADI. The V segment lost 2 bases and the J segment 6 bases; nucleotides outside the gene matches: 0. This CDR3 has 12 amino acids. As DNA, the CDR3 is TGCGCCAGCAGTGAGGGGACTAGCGAGCAGTACTTC. Translation: CASSEGTSEQYF.

The chain couples TRBV4-1 to TRBJ1-2; D gene unclear. Germline V gene data show CDR1 as MGHRA and CDR2 as YSYEKL. CDR3 length: 14 residues. V was trimmed by 0 bases and J by 7 bases, leaving 12 bases between them. The CDR3 sequence is CASSQEEEAGGYTF. The DNA for the CDR3 is TGCGCCAGCAGCCAAGAGGAGGAAGCTGGTGGCTACACCTTC.

The chain is built from TRBV28 and TRBJ1-6; unclear D gene. With 5 bases removed from V and 6 bases from J, the gap between germline ends came to 8 bases. The CDR3 loop spans 13 amino acids. The germline gives CDR1 MDHEN, CDR2 SYDVKM. The CDR3 is CASSPPSNSPLHF. As DNA, the CDR3 is TGTGCCAGCAGTCCCCCGTCTAATTCACCCCTCCACTTT.

The chain joins TRBV27 to TRBJ1-1; possible D gene TRBD1, 6 bases. Per the germline V gene, CDR1 is MNHEY and CDR2 is SMNVEV (reference sequence). The CDR3 is 18 amino acids. Trimming pared 3 bases from V and 2 bases from J, leaving 22 bases between. The CDR3 coding sequence is TGTGCCAGCAGTTTGTCAGCCGGGACATCCCTCCGTAACACTGAAGCTTTCTTT. Protein: CASSLSAGTSLRNTEAFF.

The rearrangement joins TRBV14 to TRBJ1-2, with D uncertain. Germline CDR1 SGHDN, CDR2 FVKESK. CDR3 length: 13 amino acids. Trimming left V 1 base short and J 7 bases short, with 10 bases between. CDR3 nucleotides: TGTGCCAGCAGCCAAGCCGGGAGTGGTGGCTACACCTTC. Its translation is CASSQAGSGGYTF.

CDR3: CASSWTSGRRETQYF. The CDR3 bases are TGTGCCAGCAGTTGGACTAGCGGGAGGAGAGAGACCCAGTACTTC. This chain connects TRBV28 to TRBJ2-5; 14 bases map to TRBD2. The CDR3 totals 15 residues. Germline-derived CDR1 and CDR2 are MDHEN and SYDVKM. V lost 4 bases, J lost 4 bases, and 2 bases stayed unmatched.

This chain joins TRBV7-9 and TRBJ2-7; 8 nucleotides align to TRBD1. V lost 5 bases to trimming and J lost 6 bases; unmatched junction nucleotides: 9. CDR1 is SEHNR and CDR2 is FQNEAQ in the germline V gene (reference sequence). The CDR3 has 14 amino acids. The CDR3 reads CASSHGQGEGEQYF. CDR3 bases: TGTGCCAGCAGCCACGGACAGGGAGAGGGCGAGCAGTACTTC.

The chain carries TRBV5-8 and TRBJ1-1; tentative D call: TRBD1 (6 bases). With 5 bases removed from V and 0 bases from J, the gap between germline ends came to 17 bases. This CDR3 has 16 residues. Germline CDR1 is SGHTS and CDR2 is YDEGEE. The CDR3 region has the DNA TGTGCCAGCAGGAAGTTGACAGGCGGGTTGAACACTGAAGCTTTCTTT. It codes for CASRKLTGGLNTEAFF.

The chain's CDR3 is CASSTGENTEAFF. Written as DNA, the CDR3 is TGTGCCAGCAGCACAGGGGAAAACACTGAAGCTTTCTTT. The rearrangement links TRBV7-3 to TRBJ1-1; 7 bases line up with TRBD1. V lost 5 bases to trimming and J lost 2 bases; unmatched junction nucleotides: 2. The CDR3 runs 13 residues. The V gene's germline CDR1 is SGHTA and CDR2 FQGTGA.

This chain connects TRBV11-2 to TRBJ2-3; 12 bases fit TRBD2. The length of the CDR3 is 16 residues. V lost 1 base to trimming and J lost 2 bases; unmatched junction nucleotides: 1. The germline V gene has CDR1 SGHAT and CDR2 FQNNGV. CDR3 in amino acids: CASSLGLAGATDTQYF. The CDR3 bases are TGTGCCAGCAGCTTAGGACTAGCGGGAGCCACAGATACGCAGTATTTT.

This sequence joins TRBV6-1 and TRBJ1-1; 8 bases match TRBD1. This CDR3 spans 13 amino acids. Germline V CDR1 and CDR2: MNHNS, SASEGT. With V trimmed by 6 bases and J by 2 bases, 2 bases remained unmatched. The CDR3 coding sequence is TGTGCCAGCAGACAGGGGGGTAACACTGAAGCTTTCTTT. Translated: CASRQGGNTEAFF.